This TCR beta chain was identified in a study of T cell clonality in common variable immunodeficiency. Profiled with immunoSEQ multiplex PCR; TCRdb holds only in-frame clones, not every one. The counts give about 35,000 clones, none of them seen only once; 2.5% to 3.5% is held by the top ten. J gave up 0 bases and V 6 bases, and 5 bases lay outside the gene matches. The CDR3 covers 15 residues. Germline V gives CDR1 MDHEN, CDR2 SYDVKM. This clone was observed at least ten times. The read terminates 3 residues ahead of where the CDR3 ends, so the germline J gene completes it. This TCR came from a person between 18 and 75 years old in good health. V gene TRBV28 combines with J gene TRBJ2-7; TRBD1 agrees at 10 bases. Sequencing was performed on peripheral blood mononuclear cells. CDR3 DNA, as far as it was read: TGTGCCAGCAGATCGGGACAGGGGAGCTCCTACGAG. The encoded protein is CASRSGQGSSYE. From start to end, the CDR3 is CASRSGQGSSYEQYF.